The sequence of this T cell receptor beta chain was determined in a study of shared clonotypes between healthy human individuals. The ends lost 0 bases at V and 5 bases at J; junction bases unmatched: 7. The CDR3 is 17 amino acids. Germline loops: CDR1 GTSNPN, CDR2 SVGIG (reference sequence). The method was immunoSEQ multiplex PCR; TCRdb's version includes in-frame clones alone and lacks a portion of them. The sample contains about 2.1 million clones, 85% to 95% of which appear only once. CD45RO-negative, CCR7-selected cells formed the naive CD8 fraction, which excluded terminally differentiated effector memory CD45RA+ cells.

The rearrangement uses TRBV30 and TRBJ2-3, with 14 bases aligning to TRBD2. The TCR was taken from a man younger than 35 in good health. Some clones in this sample may be carry-over from other donors' samples. The specimen was naive CD8+ T cells from PBMCs. In DNA, the CDR3 is TGTGCCTGGAGTGTACGGGGGACTAGCGGGAGTAGAGATACGCAGTATTTT. Translated: CAWSVRGTSGSRDTQYF.